One and the same sample provided the 4 T cell receptor beta chains below, sequenced in a study of blood T cell repertoires in COVID-19. This table comes from immunoSEQ multiplex PCR, and its TCRdb copy is limited to in-frame clones, with some not included. The sample carries approximately 250,000 clones, approximately 89% recorded once. The sequenced sample consisted of PBMCs or T cells enriched from blood (not recorded which). The receptors here all came from a woman aged 40 to 50 who had been exposed to COVID-19.

The J gene is TRBJ2-3, the V gene TRBV19; a weak D match, TRBD2 (6 bases). The CDR3 loop spans 16 amino acids. Trimming removed 2 bases from V and 0 bases from J, with 12 bases in between. Germline CDR1 reads LNHDA; CDR2 reads SQIVND (reference sequence). CDR3 residues: CASSIQGGGSTDTQYF. The CDR3 region has the DNA TGTGCCAGTAGTATACAGGGAGGAGGAAGCACAGATACGCAGTATTTT.

The J gene is TRBJ1-6, the V gene TRBV19; tentative D call: TRBD1 (6 bases). V was shortened by 5 bases and J by 1 base, with 15 bases between the two germline ends. From germline, CDR1 is LNHDA and CDR2 SQIVND (reference sequence). The CDR3 has 17 residues. CDR3 sequence: CASSLNNQGSYNSPLHF. The CDR3 DNA reads as TGTGCCAGTAGTCTCAACAACCAGGGGTCCTATAATTCACCCCTCCACTTT.

CDR3 coding DNA: TGTGCCAGCAGTGGGATAACAGGGGGCTACAATGAGCAGTTCTTC. Its protein product is CASSGITGGYNEQFF. The genes are TRBV25-1 and TRBJ2-1, with 8 bases matching TRBD1. CDR1 is MGHDK and CDR2 is SYGVNS in the germline V gene. CDR3 length: 15 residues. Trimming cost V 4 bases and J 3 bases; bases outside gene matches: 5.

The V and J genes are TRBV6-5 and TRBJ2-7, with 9 bases aligning to TRBD1. CDR1 MNHEY and CDR2 SVGAGI come from the germline V gene. The CDR3 is made up of 14 amino acids. Unmatched junction bases numbered 8, after V lost 7 bases and J lost 4 bases. CDR3 residues: CASNPRDRVYEQYF. In DNA, the CDR3 is TGTGCCAGCAACCCCCGGGACAGGGTATACGAGCAGTACTTC.